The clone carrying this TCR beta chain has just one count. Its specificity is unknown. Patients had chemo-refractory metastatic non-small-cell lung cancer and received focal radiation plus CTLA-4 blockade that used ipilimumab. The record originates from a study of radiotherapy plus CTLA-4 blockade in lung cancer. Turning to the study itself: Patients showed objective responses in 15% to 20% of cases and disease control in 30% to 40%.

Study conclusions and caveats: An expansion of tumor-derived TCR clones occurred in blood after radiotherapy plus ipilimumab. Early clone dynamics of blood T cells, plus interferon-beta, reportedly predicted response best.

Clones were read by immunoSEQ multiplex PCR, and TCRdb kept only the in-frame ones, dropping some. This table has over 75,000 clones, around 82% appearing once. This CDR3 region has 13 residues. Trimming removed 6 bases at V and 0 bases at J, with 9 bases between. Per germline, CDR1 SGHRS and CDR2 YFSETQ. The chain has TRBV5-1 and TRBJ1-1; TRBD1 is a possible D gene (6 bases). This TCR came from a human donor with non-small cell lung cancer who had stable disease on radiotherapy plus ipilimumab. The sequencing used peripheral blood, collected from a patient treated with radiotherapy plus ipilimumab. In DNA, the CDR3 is TGCGCCAGCAACCAGGGGATGAACACTGAAGCTTTCTTT. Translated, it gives CASNQGMNTEAFF.